Listed below are T cell receptor beta chains from one sample, sequenced in a study of untreated major depressive disorder. Data came from immunoSEQ multiplex PCR; TCRdb stores just in-frame clones and leaves some out. There are tens of thousands of clones in the sample; approximately 89% occur only once, and less than 0.6% lies in the top ten. The sample taken for sequencing was CD4+ T cells from PBMCs. These receptors all stem from a middle-aged woman in good health. CDR3s include the opening cysteine and the closing phenylalanine or tryptophan. The order of the fields is CDR3 length, J gene, clone size, D gene, V gene, CDR3 protein, CDR3 DNA. The D gene is left open where the match is weak. Not all rows give a size; the values are once, few, many and, for expanded clones, a class.

12 | TRBJ2-3 | - | - | TRBV4-1 | CASSQDSDTQYF | TGCGCCAGCAGCCAAGATAGCGATACGCAGTATTTT
13 | TRBJ1-1 | - | - | TRBV5-1 | CATPGTSNTEAFF | TGCGCCACCCCCGGGACTTCGAACACTGAAGCTTTCTTT
15 | TRBJ1-5 | - | - | TRBV7-2 | CASSLGGASNQPQHF | TGTGCCAGCAGCTTAGGGGGGGCTAGCAATCAGCCCCAGCATTTT
14 | TRBJ1-5 | - | - | TRBV28 | CASSLRVLHQPQHF | TGTGCCAGCAGTTTAAGGGTTTTGCATCAGCCCCAGCATTTT
17 | TRBJ1-5 | - | TRBD1 | TRBV11-3 | CASSLPQGASLNWPQHF | TGTGCCAGCAGCCTACCGCAGGGGGCTTCTCTTAATTGGCCCCAGCATTTT
13 | TRBJ2-2 | - | - | TRBV6-4 | CASSDINTGELFF | TGTGCCAGCAGTGACATCAACACCGGGGAGCTGTTTTTT
15 | TRBJ2-2 | - | TRBD2 | TRBV2 | CASSEVRASGKELFF | TGTGCCAGCAGTGAGGTGAGGGCTAGCGGGAAGGAGCTGTTTTTT
15 | TRBJ1-3 | - | - | TRBV5-1 | CASTTDGSSGNTIYF | TGCGCCAGCACCACGGACGGAAGCTCTGGAAACACCATATATTTT
14 | TRBJ1-2 | few | - | TRBV9 | CASSVLREGGGYTF | TGTGCCAGCAGCGTATTACGGGAAGGGGGTGGCTACACCTTC
15 | TRBJ2-3 | - | - | TRBV19 | CASSIKDGITDTQYF | TGTGCCAGTAGTATAAAGGATGGGATCACAGATACGCAGTATTTT
15 | TRBJ2-2 | once | TRBD2 | TRBV11-3 | CASSLEGLAGGELFF | TGTGCCAGCAGCTTAGAGGGACTAGCTGGCGGGGAGCTGTTTTTT
14 | TRBJ2-7 | - | - | TRBV6-1 | CASSEDLGSYEQYF | TGTGCCAGCAGTGAAGATCTCGGGTCCTACGAGCAGTACTTC
15 | TRBJ2-3 | once | TRBD2 | TRBV4-2 | CASSQGAGKADTQYF | TGTGCCAGCAGCCAAGGAGCGGGAAAGGCAGATACGCAGTATTTT
15 | TRBJ1-1 | - | TRBD1 | TRBV7-2 | CASSLRGQMNTEAFF | TGTGCCAGCAGCTTAAGGGGGCAAATGAACACTGAAGCTTTCTTT
13 | TRBJ1-2 | - | - | TRBV28 | CASSTFPRIGYTF | TGTGCCAGCAGTACATTCCCCCGAATAGGCTACACCTTC
17 | TRBJ2-2 | - | - | TRBV28 | CASSSGGIRLNTGELFF | TGTGCCAGCAGCTCGGGTGGGATCCGACTAAACACCGGGGAGCTGTTTTTT
16 | TRBJ1-6 | - | - | TRBV27 | CASSGSGNPYNSPLHF | TGTGCCAGCAGTGGGTCCGGGAACCCCTATAATTCACCCCTCCACTTT
13 | TRBJ2-1 | - | - | TRBV10-3 | CAIRRALNNEQFF | TGTGCCATCAGAAGGGCGTTGAACAATGAGCAGTTCTTC
14 | TRBJ2-2 | once | - | TRBV5-1 | CASSLDYSTGELFF | TGCGCCAGCAGCTTGGACTACTCCACCGGGGAGCTGTTTTTT
12 | TRBJ2-7 | - | - | TRBV5-1 | CASSLKSSEQYF | TGCGCCAGCAGCTTGAAATCTAGCGAGCAGTACTTC
15 | TRBJ1-4 | - | - | TRBV9 | CASSLGASTNEKLFF | TGTGCCAGCAGCCTCGGGGCCTCAACTAATGAAAAACTGTTTTTT
16 | TRBJ2-5 | - | TRBD1 | TRBV5-1 | CASSSGTGLVQETQYF | TGCGCCAGCAGCTCCGGGACAGGGTTGGTCCAAGAGACCCAGTACTTC
14 | TRBJ1-3 | - | TRBD1 | TRBV7-2 | CASRTTGSGNTIYF | TGTGCCAGCAGGACGACAGGGTCTGGAAACACCATATATTTT
15 | TRBJ1-3 | - | - | TRBV5-1 | CASSLGVSNGDTIYF | TGCGCCAGCAGCTTGGGGGTGTCAAATGGGGACACCATATATTTT
13 | TRBJ1-5 | - | - | TRBV6-1 | CASSEVRNQPQHF | TGTGCCAGCAGTGAAGTCCGGAATCAGCCCCAGCATTTT
14 | TRBJ2-7 | few | - | TRBV28 | CASSLEQTLGEQYF | TGTGCCAGCAGTTTAGAACAGACGCTTGGCGAGCAGTACTTC
15 | TRBJ2-6 | - | - | TRBV5-4 | CASSLWLSGANVLTF | TGTGCCAGCAGCTTGTGGCTTTCTGGGGCCAACGTCCTGACTTTC